This T cell receptor beta chain derives from a study of blood T cell repertoires in COVID-19. Study-wide context: Samples taken during acute and convalescent COVID-19 were collected in the United States, Italy and Spain. Sources were T cells, B-cell-depleted T cells, or PBMCs; the material itself was cDNA or gDNA.

In the authors' workflow: Reference gene primer amplification in the assay estimated nucleated cell counts. The protocol was immunoSEQ multiplex PCR, while the TCRdb copy is restricted to in-frame clones and leaves out a portion. The DNA gave D and trimming, while V, J and clone size come from that table. The sample lists tens of thousands of clones; roughly 78% were seen once. V lost 5 bases, J lost 5 bases, and 10 bases stayed unmatched. The CDR3 extends over 15 amino acids. Germline V gene sequence: CDR1 SGHTA, CDR2 FQGTGA. The rearrangement uses TRBV7-3 and TRBJ2-7; 9 nucleotides match TRBD1. This clonotype originated in a woman of 80 years or more with active or convalescent COVID-19. Sequencing was carried out using peripheral blood. The CDR3 DNA reads TGTGCCAGCAGCCTCGTCCCGGGACAGGGTCACGAGCAGTACTTC. As protein: CASSLVPGQGHEQYF.